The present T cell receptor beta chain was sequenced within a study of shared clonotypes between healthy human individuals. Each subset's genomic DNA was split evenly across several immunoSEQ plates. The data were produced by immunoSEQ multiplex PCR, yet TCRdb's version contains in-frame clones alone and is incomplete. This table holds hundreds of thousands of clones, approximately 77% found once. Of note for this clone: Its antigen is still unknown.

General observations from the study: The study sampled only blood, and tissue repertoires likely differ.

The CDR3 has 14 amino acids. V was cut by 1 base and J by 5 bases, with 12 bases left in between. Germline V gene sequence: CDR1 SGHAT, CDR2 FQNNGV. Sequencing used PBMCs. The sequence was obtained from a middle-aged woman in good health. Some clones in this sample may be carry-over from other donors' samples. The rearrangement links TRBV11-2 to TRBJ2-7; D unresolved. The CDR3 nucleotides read TGTGCCAGCAGCTTAGCCCTCGCGGTCGACGAGCAGTACTTC. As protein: CASSLALAVDEQYF.